This TCR beta chain was profiled in a study of cytomegalovirus exposure and HLA in healthy donors. The study's findings and limits: When analyzed later, a missense DCLRE1C variant was found to be linked to TCR beta V- and J-gene trimming. Prior analysis indicated that the majority of TCR beta V segments exhibited productivity approximately 87% or approximately 30% of the time. A likely sequencing artifact accounted for one observed cluster of highly shared sequence variants.

Details on this clone: Its antigen is undetermined.

The CDR3 covers 15 residues. V lost 0 bases, J lost 5 bases, and 7 bases stayed unmatched. Germline values: CDR1 SGDLS, CDR2 YYNGEE. The PCR made use of 60 Vbeta and 13 Jbeta primers. Assay used: immunoSEQ multiplex PCR; TCRdb lists only in-frame clones, some missing. There are fewer than 75,000 clones in the sample; roughly four fifths occur only once, and 9.5% to 15% lies in the top ten. This chain joins TRBV9 and TRBJ1-1; TRBD1 matches at 7 bases. Sequenced material: PBMCs. This clonotype was obtained from a man in his 70s in good health and CMV-seronegative. In nucleotides, the CDR3 is TGTGCCAGCAGCGTAGATGGGACAGCTGTGACTGAAGCTTTCTTT. The encoded protein is CASSVDGTAVTEAFF.